Below are 19 T cell receptor beta chains sequenced from a single sample in a study of cytomegalovirus exposure and HLA in healthy donors. Method: immunoSEQ multiplex PCR; TCRdb's copy keeps in-frame clones and lacks some. Seen here are 250,000 to 350,000 clones, around 90% observed once, and the top ten hold about 1.2%. Material for sequencing was PBMCs. These receptors came from a woman in her 30s in good health and CMV-seropositive.

The V gene is TRBV11-2, the J gene TRBJ1-1; D remains unclear. This CDR3 spans 13 amino acids. Trimming removed 4 bases from V and 0 bases from J, with 6 bases in between. Germline V gene data show CDR1 as SGHAT and CDR2 as FQNNGV. The CDR3 DNA reads as TGTGCCAGCAGCTACGGGATGAACACTGAAGCTTTCTTT. Its translation is CASSYGMNTEAFF.

The V and J genes are TRBV29-1 and TRBJ2-5, with D unclear. Germline loops: CDR1 SQVTM, CDR2 ANQGSEA. Trimming left V 6 bases short and J 2 bases short, with 10 bases between. This CDR3 has 12 amino acids. CDR3 in DNA: TGCAGCGTGGCCGGGTCGCAAGAGACCCAGTACTTC. The encoded protein is CSVAGSQETQYF.

About this clone: Other DNA sequences in the same sample also yield this CDR3. This chain joins TRBV29-1 and TRBJ1-1; perhaps TRBD1 as D (5 bases). The CDR3 covers 12 residues. From germline, CDR1 is SQVTM and CDR2 ANQGSEA. The V end lost 4 bases, the J end lost 0 bases, and 6 bases lay between the germline ends. CDR3 in amino acids: CSVGGMNTEAFF. The CDR3 DNA is TGCAGCGTTGGGGGGATGAACACTGAAGCTTTCTTT.

In this sample, this clone turned up a few times. This rearrangement joins TRBV29-1 to TRBJ1-2, with 9 bases identical to TRBD1. From germline, CDR1 is SQVTM and CDR2 ANQGSEA. J was trimmed by 0 bases and V by 4 bases; bases with no gene match: 6. The CDR3 extends over 15 amino acids. The CDR3 is CSVGGQGTANYGYTF. Written as DNA, the CDR3 is TGCAGCGTTGGGGGACAGGGTACTGCTAACTATGGCTACACCTTC.

J is TRBJ1-4 and V is TRBV4-2; 7 bases line up with TRBD1. Trimming at V came to 5 bases and at J to 0 bases, leaving 3 bases not matched to a gene. This CDR3 is built from 15 residues. Germline V CDR1 and CDR2: LGHNA, YNFKEQ. As DNA, the CDR3 is TGTGCCAGCAGCGGGACAGACGCAACTAATGAAAAACTGTTTTTT. Encoded protein: CASSGTDATNEKLFF.

J is TRBJ1-2 and V is TRBV30; possible D gene TRBD1, 6 bases. The V and J ends lost 1 base and 0 bases respectively, with 12 bases between them. There are 15 residues in the CDR3. CDR1 is GTSNPN and CDR2 is SVGIG in the germline V gene (reference sequence). Here the CDR3 DNA reads TGTGCCTGGAGTGGGGGGCACAGGTCTAACTATGGCTACACCTTC. It specifies CAWSGGHRSNYGYTF.

V is TRBV5-1 and J is TRBJ2-1; no definite D call. V dropped 2 bases and J dropped 6 bases, with 9 bases sitting between them. Germline V lookup: CDR1 SGHRS, CDR2 YFSETQ. This CDR3 region has 13 residues. The DNA of the CDR3 is TGCGCCAGCAGCTTAGGGCTAGTCAATGAGCAGTTCTTC. Protein sequence: CASSLGLVNEQFF.

This chain links TRBV19 with TRBJ1-1; D is perhaps TRBD1 (6 bases). Trimming left V 6 bases short and J 3 bases short, with 14 bases between. Germline assignment: CDR1 LNHDA and CDR2 SQIVND (reference sequence). The CDR3 is 14 residues long. The CDR3 region is CASRNLGGDTEAFF. CDR3 DNA sequence: TGTGCCAGTAGGAACCTAGGGGGGGACACTGAAGCTTTCTTT.

The chain links TRBV5-5 to TRBJ2-2, with 9 bases identical to TRBD1. Trimming at V came to 4 bases and at J to 4 bases, leaving 11 bases not matched to a gene. This CDR3 contains 17 residues. Germline CDR1 and CDR2: SGHKS and YYEKEE (reference sequence). The CDR3 is CASSIQGAAGSTGELFF. The CDR3 bases are TGTGCCAGCAGCATACAGGGGGCAGCGGGTTCCACCGGGGAGCTGTTTTTT.

This clone was picked up one time. The chain uses TRBV18 and TRBJ1-1, with D hard to call. V lost 3 bases, J lost 1 base, and 21 bases lay in between. The germline CDR1 and CDR2 sequences are KGHSH and LQKENI. The CDR3 sequence is 18 residues long. The CDR3 sequence: CASSPPTSGGRGNTEAFF. The CDR3 region has the DNA TGTGCCAGCTCACCCCCAACTAGTGGAGGGCGTGGGAACACTGAAGCTTTCTTT.

The rearrangement uses TRBV18 and TRBJ2-4; D remains unclear. V was shortened by 0 bases and J by 4 bases, with 7 bases between the two germline ends. The CDR3 covers 14 residues. Germline loops: CDR1 KGHSH, CDR2 LQKENI. The CDR3 DNA reads TGTGCCAGCTCACCACCAGACAATAAAAACATTCAGTACTTC. Translated, it gives CASSPPDNKNIQYF.

This clone appeared a single time. The chain links TRBV27 to TRBJ2-7, with 13 bases aligning to TRBD2. Germline loops: CDR1 MNHEY, CDR2 SMNVEV (reference sequence). The V and J ends lost 2 bases and 7 bases, in that order; junction bases with no gene match: 5. The CDR3 has 15 residues. The CDR3 nucleotides are TGTGCCAGCAGTTTAGGACTAGCGGGAGCCGCGGAGCAGTACTTC. This codes for CASSLGLAGAAEQYF.

J is TRBJ2-3 and V is TRBV9; the D gene is possibly TRBD2 (5 bases). Germline CDR1 reads SGDLS; CDR2 reads YYNGEE. CDR3 length: 15 amino acids. V was trimmed by 0 bases and J by 2 bases, leaving 10 bases between them. In DNA form, the CDR3 reads TGTGCCAGCAGCGTAGCGAGCGGATACACAGATACGCAGTATTTT. Residues: CASSVASGYTDTQYF.

This clone was detected only once. The chain has TRBV5-1 and TRBJ1-5; 11 bases align to TRBD1. This CDR3 spans 15 amino acids. Germline lookup yields CDR1 SGHRS and CDR2 YFSETQ. Unmatched junction bases numbered 4, after V lost 4 bases and J lost 4 bases. CDR3 nucleotide sequence: TGCGCCAGCAGCACTGGGACAGGGGGTAATCAGCCCCAGCATTTT. It encodes CASSTGTGGNQPQHF.

The V and J genes are TRBV7-9 and TRBJ2-7, with TRBD2 as a possible D gene (6 bases). The V end was cut by 3 bases, the J end by 7 bases, with 13 bases between. The CDR3 loop spans 13 amino acids. Germline V gives CDR1 SEHNR, CDR2 FQNEAQ (reference sequence). CDR3 region: CASSFDIGGEQYF. CDR3 bases: TGTGCCAGCAGCTTCGACATTGGAGGGGAGCAGTACTTC. Looking up the rest from reference TRBV7-9 and TRBJ2-7 gives the full variable domain: DTGVSQNPRHKITKRGQNVTFRCDPISEHNRLYWYRQTLGQGPEFLTYFQNEAQLEKSRLLSDRFSAERPKGSFSTLEIQRTEQGDSAMYLCASSFDIGGEQYFGPGTRLTVT.

This sequence joins TRBV7-6 and TRBJ1-5, with D possibly being TRBD1 (5 bases). CDR1 is SGHVS, CDR2 FNYEAQ, per germline. V lost 1 base and J lost 5, with 15 bases in between. This CDR3 is built from 16 residues. The CDR3 loop reads CASSLVGDAIDQPQHF. The DNA of the CDR3 is TGTGCCAGCAGCTTAGTAGGGGACGCCATTGATCAGCCCCAGCATTTT.

The V call is TRBV28, the J call TRBJ2-1; D ambiguous. There are 14 residues in the CDR3. The V and J ends lost 4 bases and 0 bases respectively, with 7 bases between them. Germline V gives CDR1 MDHEN, CDR2 SYDVKM. The CDR3 loop reads CASSYGGSYNEQFF. The CDR3 bases are TGTGCCAGCAGTTATGGCGGCTCCTACAATGAGCAGTTCTTC.

V usage is TRBV27 and J usage is TRBJ1-1; D gene uncertain. Germline-derived CDR1 and CDR2 are MNHEY and SMNVEV (reference sequence). This CDR3 has 15 residues. Trimming pared 0 bases from V and 1 base from J, leaving 9 bases between. The CDR3, as DNA: TGTGCCAGCAGTTTATCTCGGCTCGGGAACACTGAAGCTTTCTTT. It codes for CASSLSRLGNTEAFF.

The CDR3: CASSQLRGGLNEQFF. CDR3 DNA sequence: TGTGCCAGCAGTCAACTCCGAGGAGGGCTCAATGAGCAGTTCTTC. This sequence joins TRBV27 and TRBJ2-1; tentative D call: TRBD2 (6 bases). This CDR3 is built from 15 residues. Germline V gene data show CDR1 as MNHEY and CDR2 as SMNVEV (reference sequence). Trimming stripped 5 bases from V and 6 bases from J, with 17 bases between.